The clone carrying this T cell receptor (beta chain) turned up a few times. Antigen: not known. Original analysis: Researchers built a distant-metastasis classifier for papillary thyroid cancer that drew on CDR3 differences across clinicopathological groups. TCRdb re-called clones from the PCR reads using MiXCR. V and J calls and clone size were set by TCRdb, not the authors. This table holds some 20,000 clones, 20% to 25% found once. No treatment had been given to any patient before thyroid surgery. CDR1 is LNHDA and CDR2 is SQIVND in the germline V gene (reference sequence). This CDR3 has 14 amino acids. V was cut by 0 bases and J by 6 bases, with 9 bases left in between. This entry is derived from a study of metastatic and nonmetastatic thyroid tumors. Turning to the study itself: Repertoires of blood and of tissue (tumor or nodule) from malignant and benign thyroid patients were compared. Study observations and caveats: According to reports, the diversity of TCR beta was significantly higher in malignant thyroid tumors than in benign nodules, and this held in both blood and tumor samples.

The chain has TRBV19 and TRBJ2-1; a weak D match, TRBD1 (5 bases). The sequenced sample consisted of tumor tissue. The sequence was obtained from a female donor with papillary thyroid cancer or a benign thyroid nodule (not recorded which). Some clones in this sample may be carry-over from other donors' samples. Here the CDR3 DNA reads TGTGCCAGTAGTATAGATGGACACTTCAATGAGCAGTTCTTC. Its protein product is CASSIDGHFNEQFF.